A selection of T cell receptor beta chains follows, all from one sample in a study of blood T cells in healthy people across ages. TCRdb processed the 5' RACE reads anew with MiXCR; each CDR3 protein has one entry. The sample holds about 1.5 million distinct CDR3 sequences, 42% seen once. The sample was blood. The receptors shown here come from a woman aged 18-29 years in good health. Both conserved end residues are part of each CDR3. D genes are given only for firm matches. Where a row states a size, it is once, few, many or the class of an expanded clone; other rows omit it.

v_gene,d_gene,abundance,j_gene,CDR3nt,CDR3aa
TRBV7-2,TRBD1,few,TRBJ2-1,TGTGCCAGCGTCGGAATCAAATGGTCCGGGACAGGGACCTACAATGAGCAGTTCTTC,CASVGIKWSGTGTYNEQFF
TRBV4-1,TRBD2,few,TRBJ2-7,TGCGCCAGCAGCGTCTCGGGACTAGGATTCTACGAGCAGTACTTC,CASSVSGLGFYEQYF
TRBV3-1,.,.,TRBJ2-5,TGTGCCAGCAGCCGTCAGTCGGGTCCGGGGGAGACCCAGTACTTC,CASSRQSGPGETQYF
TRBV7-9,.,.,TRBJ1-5,TGTGCCAGCAGGCCCTCAGCCAGGAATCAGCCCCAGCATTTT,CASRPSARNQPQHF
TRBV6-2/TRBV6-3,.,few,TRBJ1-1,TGTGCCAGCAGTGACCGGGACCGGTTAATGGAAGCTTTCTTT,CASSDRDRLMEAFF
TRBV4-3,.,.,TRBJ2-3,TGCGCCAGCAGCCAAGCAGGTCAGCGGGGCACAGATACGCAGTATTTT,CASSQAGQRGTDTQYF
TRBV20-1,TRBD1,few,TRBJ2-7,TGCAGTACCGCGACAGGGGGCTACGAGCAGTACTTC,CSTATGGYEQYF
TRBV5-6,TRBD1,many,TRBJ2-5,TGTGCCAGCAGCTTGGTACCGGGACAGGGGAAACAGACCCAGTACTTC,CASSLVPGQGKQTQYF
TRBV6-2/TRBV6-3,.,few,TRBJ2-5,TGTGCCAGCAGTTACTCGGGATTGGGCCAAGAGACCCAGTACTTC,CASSYSGLGQETQYF
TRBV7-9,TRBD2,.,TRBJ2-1,TGTGCCAGCAGCCGAGAGCGGGAGGCGTTCTTC,CASSREREAFF
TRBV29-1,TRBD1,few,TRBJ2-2,TGCAGCGTTTATTGGGACAGGGAAGACACCGGGGAGCTGTTTTTT,CSVYWDREDTGELFF
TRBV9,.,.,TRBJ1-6,TGTGCCAGCAGCGTAGCGGGGGCCAATTCACCCCTCCACTTT,CASSVAGANSPLHF
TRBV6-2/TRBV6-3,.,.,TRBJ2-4,TGTGCCAGCAGTTTTGAGGACAGTATGGGAGCCAAAAACATTCAGTACTTC,CASSFEDSMGAKNIQYF
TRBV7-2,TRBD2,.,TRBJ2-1,TGTGCCAGCAGCGGGACTGGAGCGGGGGGCTCCTACAATGAGCAGTTCTTC,CASSGTGAGGSYNEQFF
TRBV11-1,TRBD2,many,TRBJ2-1,TGTGCCAGCGGGGGCACTAGCGGGTACAATGAGCAGTTCTTC,CASGGTSGYNEQFF
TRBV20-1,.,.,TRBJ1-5,TGCAGTGTGGTACAGCCTTACAATCAGCCCCAGCATTTT,CSVVQPYNQPQHF
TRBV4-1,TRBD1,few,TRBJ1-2,TGCGCCAGCAGCCAAATCGACAGGGTAAAAGGCTACACCTTC,CASSQIDRVKGYTF
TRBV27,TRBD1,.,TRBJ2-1,TGTGCCAGCAGTTTAGTCAGGGGGCACTACAATGAGCAGTTCTTC,CASSLVRGHYNEQFF
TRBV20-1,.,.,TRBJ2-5,TGCAGTGCTGCCGCGGGCCCTTATCAAGAGACCCAGTACTTC,CSAAAGPYQETQYF
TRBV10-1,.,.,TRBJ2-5,TGCGCCAGCCCGCGGGGGCTAGTGAGGGAGACCCAGTACTTC,CASPRGLVRETQYF
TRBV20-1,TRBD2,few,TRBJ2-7,TGCAGTGCTAGAGAGAGGACTAGCGGAGGCGAGCAGTACTTC,CSARERTSGGEQYF
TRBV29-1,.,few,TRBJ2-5,TGCAGCGTTGAAGGGCTATCCAGGGTGGAGCAGTACTTC,CSVEGLSRVEQYF